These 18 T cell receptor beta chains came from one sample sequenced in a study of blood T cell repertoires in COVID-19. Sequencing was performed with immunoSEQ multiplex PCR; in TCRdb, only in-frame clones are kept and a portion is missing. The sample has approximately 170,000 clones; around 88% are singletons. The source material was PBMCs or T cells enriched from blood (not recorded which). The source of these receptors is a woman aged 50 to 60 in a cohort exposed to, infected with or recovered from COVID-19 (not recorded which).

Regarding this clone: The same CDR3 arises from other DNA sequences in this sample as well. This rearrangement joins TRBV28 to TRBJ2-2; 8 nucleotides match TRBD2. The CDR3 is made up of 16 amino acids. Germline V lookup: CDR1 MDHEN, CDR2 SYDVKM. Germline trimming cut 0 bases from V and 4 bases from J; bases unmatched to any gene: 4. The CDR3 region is CASSLWVGGGTGELFF. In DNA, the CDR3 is TGTGCCAGCAGTTTATGGGTCGGGGGGGGCACCGGGGAGCTGTTTTTT.

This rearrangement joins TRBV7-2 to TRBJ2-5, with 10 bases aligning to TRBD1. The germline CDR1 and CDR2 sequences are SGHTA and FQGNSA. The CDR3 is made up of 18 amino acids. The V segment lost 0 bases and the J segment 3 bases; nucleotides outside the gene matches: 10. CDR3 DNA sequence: TGTGCCAGCAGCTTAGCGCTAAATCGTGGACAGGGGGAAGAGACCCAGTACTTC. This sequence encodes CASSLALNRGQGEETQYF.

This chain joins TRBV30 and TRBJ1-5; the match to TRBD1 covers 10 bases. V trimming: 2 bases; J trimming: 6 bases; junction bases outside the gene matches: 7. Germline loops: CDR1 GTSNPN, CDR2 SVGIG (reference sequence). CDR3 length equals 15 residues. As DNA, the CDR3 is TGTGCCTGGAGTCCGACAGGGGGCTTTGGTCAGCCCCAGCATTTT. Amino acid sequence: CAWSPTGGFGQPQHF. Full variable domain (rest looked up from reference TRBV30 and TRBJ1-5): SQTIHQWPATLVQPVGSPLSLECTVEGTSNPNLYWYRQAAGRGLQLLFYSVGIGQISSEVPQNLSASRPQDRQFILSSKKLLLSDSGFYLCAWSPTGGFGQPQHFGDGTRLSIL.

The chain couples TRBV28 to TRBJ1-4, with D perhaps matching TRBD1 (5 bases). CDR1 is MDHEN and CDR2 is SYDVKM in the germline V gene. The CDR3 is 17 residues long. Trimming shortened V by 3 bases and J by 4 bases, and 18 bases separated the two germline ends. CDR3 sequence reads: CASSFVGRARGNEKLFF. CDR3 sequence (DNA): TGTGCCAGCAGTTTTGTTGGCAGGGCCAGAGGTAATGAAAAACTGTTTTTT. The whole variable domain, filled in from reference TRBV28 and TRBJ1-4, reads DVKVTQSSRYLVKRTGEKVFLECVQDMDHENMFWYRQDPGLGLRLIYFSYDVKMKEKGDIPEGYSVSREKKERFSLILESASTNQTSMYLCASSFVGRARGNEKLFFGSGTQLSVL.

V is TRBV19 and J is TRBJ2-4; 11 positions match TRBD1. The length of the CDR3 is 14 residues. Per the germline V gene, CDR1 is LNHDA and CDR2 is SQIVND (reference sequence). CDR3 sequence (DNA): TGTGCGGCACGGGACAGGGGGGATATGGGCATTCAGTACTTC. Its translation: CAARDRGDMGIQYF.

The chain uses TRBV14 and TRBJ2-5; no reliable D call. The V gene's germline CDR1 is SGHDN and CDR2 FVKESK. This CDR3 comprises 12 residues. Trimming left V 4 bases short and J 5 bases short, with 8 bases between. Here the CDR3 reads CASSLYGETQYF. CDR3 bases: TGTGCCAGCAGCCTATACGGGGAGACCCAGTACTTC.

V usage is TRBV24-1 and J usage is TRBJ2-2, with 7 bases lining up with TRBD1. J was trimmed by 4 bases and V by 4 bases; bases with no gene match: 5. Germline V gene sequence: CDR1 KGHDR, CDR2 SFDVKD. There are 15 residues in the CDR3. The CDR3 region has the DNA TGTGCCACCAGTGACCTAGGACAGGCCACCGGGGAGCTGTTTTTT. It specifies CATSDLGQATGELFF.

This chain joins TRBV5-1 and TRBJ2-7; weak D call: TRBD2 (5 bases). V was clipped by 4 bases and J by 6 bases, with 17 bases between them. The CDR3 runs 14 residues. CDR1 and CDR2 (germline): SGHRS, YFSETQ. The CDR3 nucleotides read TGCGCCAGCAGCGTGAACGGGGATATGGGCGAGCAGTACTTC. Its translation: CASSVNGDMGEQYF.

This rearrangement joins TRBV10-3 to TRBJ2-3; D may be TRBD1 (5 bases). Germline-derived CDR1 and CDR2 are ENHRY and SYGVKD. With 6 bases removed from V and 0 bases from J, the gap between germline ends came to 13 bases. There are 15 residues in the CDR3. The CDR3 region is CAISRTPLSTDTQYF. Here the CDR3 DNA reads TGTGCCATCAGCCGGACACCCTTAAGCACAGATACGCAGTATTTT.

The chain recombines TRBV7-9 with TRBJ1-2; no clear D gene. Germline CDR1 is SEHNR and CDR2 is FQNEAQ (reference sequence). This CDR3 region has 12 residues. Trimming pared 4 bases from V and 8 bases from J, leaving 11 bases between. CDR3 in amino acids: CASSSQNTGYTF. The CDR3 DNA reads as TGTGCCAGCAGCTCTCAAAACACGGGCTACACCTTC.

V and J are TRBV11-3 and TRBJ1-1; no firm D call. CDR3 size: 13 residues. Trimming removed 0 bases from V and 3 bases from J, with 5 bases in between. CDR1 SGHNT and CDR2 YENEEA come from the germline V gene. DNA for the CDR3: TGTGCCAGCAGCTTAGATTCGGACACTGAAGCTTTCTTT. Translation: CASSLDSDTEAFF.

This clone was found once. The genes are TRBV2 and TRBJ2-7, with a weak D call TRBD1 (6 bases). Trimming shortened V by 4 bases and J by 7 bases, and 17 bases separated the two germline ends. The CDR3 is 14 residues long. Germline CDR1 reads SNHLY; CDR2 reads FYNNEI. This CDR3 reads CASSGTNREREQYF. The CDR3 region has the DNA TGTGCCAGCAGTGGAACAAACAGGGAGAGGGAGCAGTACTTC.

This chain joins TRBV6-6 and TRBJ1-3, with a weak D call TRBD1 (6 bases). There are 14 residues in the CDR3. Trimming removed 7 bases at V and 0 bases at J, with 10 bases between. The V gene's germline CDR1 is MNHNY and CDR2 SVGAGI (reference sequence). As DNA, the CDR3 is TGTGCCAGCACGGACAGTAACTCTGGAAACACCATATATTTT. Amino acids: CASTDSNSGNTIYF.

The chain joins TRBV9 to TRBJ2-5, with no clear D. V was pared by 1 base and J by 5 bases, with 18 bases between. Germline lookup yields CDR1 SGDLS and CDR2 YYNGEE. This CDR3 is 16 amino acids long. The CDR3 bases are TGTGCCAGCAGCGTATCCAGCATTCTTGCTAGGGAGACCCAGTACTTC. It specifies CASSVSSILARETQYF.

The CDR3 region is CASSPRTVPGNTIYF. Here the CDR3 DNA reads TGTGCCAGCAGCCCTAGGACAGTCCCAGGAAACACCATATATTTT. The rearrangement uses TRBV9 and TRBJ1-3; a weak D match, TRBD1 (6 bases). Germline V gene lookup returns CDR1 SGDLS and CDR2 YYNGEE. Deletions cut 4 bases from V and 4 bases from J, with 15 bases between. This CDR3 is built from 15 residues.

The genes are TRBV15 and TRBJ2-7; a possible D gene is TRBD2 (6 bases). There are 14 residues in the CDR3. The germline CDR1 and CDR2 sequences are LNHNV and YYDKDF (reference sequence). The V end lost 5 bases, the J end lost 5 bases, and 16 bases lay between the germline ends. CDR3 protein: CATSSPAGFHEQYF. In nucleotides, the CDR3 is TGTGCCACCAGCTCGCCTGCGGGGTTCCACGAGCAGTACTTC. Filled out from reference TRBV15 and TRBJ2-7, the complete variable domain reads DAMVIQNPRYQVTQFGKPVTLSCSQTLNHNVMYWYQQKSSQAPKLLFHYYDKDFNNEADTPDNFQSRRPNTSFCFLDIRSPGLGDTAMYLCATSSPAGFHEQYFGPGTRLTVT.

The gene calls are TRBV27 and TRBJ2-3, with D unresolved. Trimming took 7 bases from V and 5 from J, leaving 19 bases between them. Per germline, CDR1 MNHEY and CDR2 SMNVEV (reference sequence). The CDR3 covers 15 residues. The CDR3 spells CASTFRSRDRDTQYF. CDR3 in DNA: TGTGCCAGCACCTTCAGGTCTCGAGATCGAGATACGCAGTATTTT.

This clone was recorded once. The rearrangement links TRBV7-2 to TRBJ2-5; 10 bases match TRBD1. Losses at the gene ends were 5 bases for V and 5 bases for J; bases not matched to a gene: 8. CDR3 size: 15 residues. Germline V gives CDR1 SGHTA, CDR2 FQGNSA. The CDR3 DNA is TGTGCCAGCAGCGTTGTGACAGGGGGCTGGGAGACCCAGTACTTC. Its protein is CASSVVTGGWETQYF.